The 22 T cell receptor beta chains in this list originate from one sample, sequenced in a study of OX40 agonist ivuxolimab in advanced cancers. The assay was immunoSEQ multiplex PCR, and TCRdb's table has in-frame clones only and misses some. The repertoire holds almost 70,000 clones, with roughly 90% as singletons. Source: CD4+ or CD8+ T cells sorted from blood, taken in a trial of the OX40 agonist ivuxolimab. The receptors come from an adult with an advanced solid tumor such as melanoma, head and neck, liver or kidney cancer.

The chain employs TRBV7-2 and TRBJ2-7; perhaps TRBD1 as D (5 bases). This CDR3 contains 14 residues. Germline V gives CDR1 SGHTA, CDR2 FQGNSA. Trimming left V 5 bases short and J 2 bases short, with 13 bases between. The CDR3 spells CASSRSRGAYEQYF. The CDR3 bases are TGTGCCAGCAGCCGATCAAGGGGTGCCTACGAGCAGTACTTC.

This sequence joins TRBV10-3 and TRBJ2-2; no firm D call. V was trimmed by 8 bases and J by 0 bases, leaving 4 bases between them. The CDR3 spans 12 residues. Germline CDR1 and CDR2: ENHRY and SYGVKD. The CDR3 coding sequence is TGTGCCATCGGGACGAACACCGGGGAGCTGTTTTTT. The encoded protein is CAIGTNTGELFF.

In its sample, this clone was seen once. This chain uses TRBV6-1 with TRBJ1-2, with D unclear. This CDR3 has 14 residues. Trimming shortened V by 7 bases and J by 10 bases, and 22 bases separated the two germline ends. Germline V lookup: CDR1 MNHNS, CDR2 SASEGT. CDR3 nucleotides: TGTGCCAGCAACGCAAAACCTGACATTGAGATCTACACCTTC. Translating it yields CASNAKPDIEIYTF.

The rearrangement links TRBV2 to TRBJ1-1, with D maybe TRBD1 (6 bases). Germline-derived CDR1 and CDR2 are SNHLY and FYNNEI. V dropped 4 bases and J dropped 0 bases, with 12 bases sitting between them. The CDR3 sequence is 15 residues long. The DNA for the CDR3 is TGTGCCAGCAGTGGGGAGGGGGGTGTGAACACTGAAGCTTTCTTT. Amino acid sequence: CASSGEGGVNTEAFF. The full variable domain, in which reference TRBV2 and TRBJ1-1 provide the parts outside the CDR3, is EPEVTQTPSHQVTQMGQEVILRCVPISNHLYFYWYRQILGQKVEFLVSFYNNEISEKSEIFDDQFSVERPDGSNFTLKIRSTKLEDSAMYFCASSGEGGVNTEAFFGQGTRLTVV.

The chain combines TRBV29-1 with TRBJ1-1; the match to TRBD1 covers 7 bases. V trimming: 8 bases; J trimming: 5 bases; junction bases outside the gene matches: 8. This CDR3 has 12 residues. The germline V gene has CDR1 SQVTM and CDR2 ANQGSEA. CDR3 region: CSLGRGGTEAFF. The CDR3 bases are TGCAGCTTAGGCAGGGGGGGAACTGAAGCTTTCTTT. Together with reference TRBV29-1 and TRBJ1-1, the CDR3 gives the full variable domain: SAVISQKPSRDICQRGTSLTIQCQVDSQVTMMFWYRQQPGQSLTLIATANQGSEATYESGFVIDKFPISRPNLTFSTLTVSNMSPEDSSIYLCSLGRGGTEAFFGQGTRLTVV.

This clone was counted once. V is TRBV6-1 and J is TRBJ2-7; a weak D match, TRBD2 (6 bases). Germline-derived CDR1 and CDR2 are MNHNS and SASEGT. With 3 bases removed from V and 4 bases from J, the gap between germline ends came to 16 bases. The CDR3 runs 15 residues. The CDR3 sequence is CASSDGGPGRYEQYF. The CDR3 nucleotides read TGTGCCAGCAGTGACGGTGGTCCGGGGAGGTACGAGCAGTACTTC.

The CDR3 DNA is TGTGCCAGCAGCTTAGGTGGTTTCTATTCACCCCTCCACTTT. Amino acid sequence: CASSLGGFYSPLHF. The chain is built from TRBV7-8 and TRBJ1-6; no clear D gene. This CDR3 is built from 14 residues. V was cut by 1 base and J by 8 bases, with 9 bases left in between. Germline lookup yields CDR1 SGHVS and CDR2 FQNEAQ.

V and J are TRBV7-9 and TRBJ1-1, with D possibly TRBD1 on 6 matching bases. The CDR3 runs 15 residues. Germline V gene sequence: CDR1 SEHNR, CDR2 FQNEAQ (reference sequence). The V and J ends lost 2 bases and 2 bases respectively, with 12 bases between them. CDR3 protein: CASSLRPGANTEAFF. In DNA form, the CDR3 reads TGTGCCAGCAGCTTAAGGCCGGGGGCCAACACTGAAGCTTTCTTT.

This clone was observed once. V gene TRBV6-5 combines with J gene TRBJ1-5, with D possibly being TRBD1 (5 bases). Germline CDR1 is MNHEY and CDR2 is SVGAGI. The CDR3 is made up of 14 amino acids. V dropped 5 bases and J dropped 1 base, with 9 bases sitting between them. The DNA of the CDR3 is TGTGCCAGCAGTACCCGGGACAGCAATCAGCCCCAGCATTTT. It yields the protein CASSTRDSNQPQHF.

The chain couples TRBV29-1 to TRBJ1-5; TRBD1 aligns across 9 bases. CDR1 SQVTM and CDR2 ANQGSEA come from the germline V gene. J lost 5 bases, V lost 6 bases, and 5 bases had no gene match. The CDR3 is 13 amino acids. The CDR3: CSVSRQGDQPQHF. As DNA, the CDR3 is TGCAGCGTCTCAAGACAGGGGGATCAGCCCCAGCATTTT.

The rearrangement joins TRBV7-9 to TRBJ1-2; 7 nucleotides match TRBD1. The trim removed 0 bases at V and 4 bases at J, leaving 8 bases unmatched. Germline V lookup: CDR1 SEHNR, CDR2 FQNEAQ (reference sequence). This CDR3 region has 16 residues. This CDR3 reads CASSLAVTGSRYGYTF. In DNA form, the CDR3 reads TGTGCCAGCAGCTTAGCGGTGACAGGGTCACGCTATGGCTACACCTTC. Combining the CDR3 with reference TRBV7-9 and TRBJ1-2 gives the whole variable domain DTGVSQNPRHKITKRGQNVTFRCDPISEHNRLYWYRQTLGQGPEFLTYFQNEAQLEKSRLLSDRFSAERPKGSFSTLEIQRTEQGDSAMYLCASSLAVTGSRYGYTFGSGTRLTVV.

In nucleotides, the CDR3 is TGTGCCAGCAGCTGGACCAGAGGGGGTTCACCCCTCCACTTT. Its protein is CASSWTRGGSPLHF. V usage is TRBV6-5 and J usage is TRBJ1-6, with D maybe TRBD1 (6 bases). The germline gives CDR1 MNHEY, CDR2 SVGAGI. The V end lost 6 bases, the J end lost 9 bases, and 15 bases lay between the germline ends. The CDR3 totals 14 residues.

This chain joins TRBV9 and TRBJ1-6; TRBD1 aligns across 8 bases. Germline V lookup: CDR1 SGDLS, CDR2 YYNGEE. The V and J ends lost 4 bases and 6 bases, in that order; junction bases with no gene match: 3. This CDR3 is 14 amino acids long. CDR3 in DNA: TGTGCCAGCAGCCTAGGGACAGGTAATTCACCCCTCCACTTT. Its protein is CASSLGTGNSPLHF.

As to this clone: Other DNA sequences from this sample encode an identical CDR3 as well. V usage is TRBV18 and J usage is TRBJ1-5; D possibly corresponds to TRBD1 (5 bases). The CDR3 covers 15 residues. The V end lost 2 bases, the J end lost 1 base, and 9 bases lay between the germline ends. CDR1 KGHSH and CDR2 LQKENI come from the germline V gene. CDR3 amino acids: CASSPGGRSNQPQHF. The CDR3 nucleotides are TGTGCCAGCTCACCAGGGGGTAGGAGCAATCAGCCCCAGCATTTT.

The gene calls are TRBV5-1 and TRBJ1-1; D is unresolved. Germline values: CDR1 SGHRS, CDR2 YFSETQ. The V gene lost 2 bases and the J gene lost 0 bases, with 11 bases spanning the gap. This CDR3 has 15 residues. The CDR3 reads CASSLTSGMNTEAFF. DNA of the CDR3: TGCGCCAGCAGCTTAACGTCGGGCATGAACACTGAAGCTTTCTTT.

This rearrangement joins TRBV6-5 to TRBJ1-6; D not certain. The CDR3 spans 15 residues. Trimming removed 7 bases from V and 9 bases from J, with 19 bases in between. Germline assignment: CDR1 MNHEY and CDR2 SVGAGI. The CDR3 region has the DNA TGTGCCAGCAATCGCGATTCGGTCGGTGGTTCACCCCTCCACTTT. It yields the protein CASNRDSVGGSPLHF.

This clone appeared a single time. The chain recombines TRBV2 with TRBJ1-3; TRBD1 matches at 9 bases. This CDR3 is 14 amino acids long. The germline V gene encodes CDR1 SNHLY and CDR2 FYNNEI. Trimming took 5 bases from V and 8 from J; bases not matched to a gene: 7. This CDR3 is CASSLTGGGDTIYF. The DNA of the CDR3 is TGTGCCAGCAGTCTAACAGGGGGCGGTGACACCATATATTTT.

This clone is a singleton in its sample. V and J are TRBV6-5 and TRBJ2-2, with a tentative D call TRBD1 (6 bases). This CDR3 has 14 residues. CDR1 MNHEY and CDR2 SVGAGI come from the germline V gene. Trimming removed 6 bases from V and 0 bases from J, with 8 bases in between. The CDR3 loop is CASSRGSNTGELFF. Here the CDR3 DNA reads TGTGCCAGCAGCAGGGGATCGAACACCGGGGAGCTGTTTTTT.

The gene calls are TRBV6-6 and TRBJ2-2; D unclear. From germline, CDR1 is MNHNY and CDR2 SVGAGI (reference sequence). V lost 2 bases and J 1 base, leaving 11 bases between the germline ends. The CDR3 is 16 residues long. The CDR3 spells CASSYDVSRNTGELFF. The CDR3 coding sequence is TGTGCCAGCAGTTACGACGTCAGCAGGAACACCGGGGAGCTGTTTTTT.

The chain couples TRBV19 to TRBJ2-7, with a possible D match to TRBD2 (5 bases). Trimming cost V 4 bases and J 0 bases, with 10 bases left between them. The CDR3 runs to 14 residues. CDR1 and CDR2 from the germline V gene are LNHDA and SQIVND (reference sequence). The CDR3 protein is CASSSSGFSYEQYF. The CDR3 DNA sequence: TGTGCCAGTAGTAGCAGCGGTTTCTCCTACGAGCAGTACTTC.

DNA for the CDR3: TGTGCCAGCAGCCGCGGGAGGGGGTACGAGCAGTACTTC. Encoded protein: CASSRGRGYEQYF. V is TRBV28 and J is TRBJ2-7; TRBD2 matches 9 bases. Germline-derived CDR1 and CDR2 are MDHEN and SYDVKM. The CDR3 loop spans 13 amino acids. V lost 6 bases, J lost 4 bases, and 4 bases stayed unmatched.

The V call is TRBV19, the J call TRBJ1-5; D gene unclear. Germline assignment: CDR1 LNHDA and CDR2 SQIVND (reference sequence). V shed 7 bases and J shed 2 bases, with 15 bases lying between them. There are 15 residues in the CDR3. CDR3 DNA sequence: TGTGCCAGTACCCTCCGGGGAGTAGGCAATCAGCCCCAGCATTTT. Amino acid sequence: CASTLRGVGNQPQHF.